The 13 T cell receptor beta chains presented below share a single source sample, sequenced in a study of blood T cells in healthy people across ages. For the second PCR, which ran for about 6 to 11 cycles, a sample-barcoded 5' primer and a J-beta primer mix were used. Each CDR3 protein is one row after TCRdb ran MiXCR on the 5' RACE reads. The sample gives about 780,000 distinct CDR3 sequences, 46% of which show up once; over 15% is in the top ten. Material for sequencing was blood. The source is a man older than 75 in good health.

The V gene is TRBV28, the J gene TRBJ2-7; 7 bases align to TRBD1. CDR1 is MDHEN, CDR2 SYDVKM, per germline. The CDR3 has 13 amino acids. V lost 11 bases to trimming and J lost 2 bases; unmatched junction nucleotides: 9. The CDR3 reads CAAWDSVTYEQYF. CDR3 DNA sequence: TGTGCCGCGTGGGACAGTGTCACCTACGAGCAGTACTTC.

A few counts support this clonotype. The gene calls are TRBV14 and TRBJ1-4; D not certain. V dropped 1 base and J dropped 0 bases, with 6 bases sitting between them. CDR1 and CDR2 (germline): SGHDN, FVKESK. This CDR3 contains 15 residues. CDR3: CASSQVVSTNEKLFF. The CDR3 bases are TGTGCCAGCAGCCAAGTGGTCTCAACTAATGAAAAACTGTTTTTT. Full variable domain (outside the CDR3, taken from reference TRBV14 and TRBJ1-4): EAGVTQFPSHSVIEKGQTVTLRCDPISGHDNLYWYRRVMGKEIKFLLHFVKESKQDESGMPNNRFLAERTGGTYSTLKVQPAELEDSGVYFCASSQVVSTNEKLFFGSGTQLSVL.

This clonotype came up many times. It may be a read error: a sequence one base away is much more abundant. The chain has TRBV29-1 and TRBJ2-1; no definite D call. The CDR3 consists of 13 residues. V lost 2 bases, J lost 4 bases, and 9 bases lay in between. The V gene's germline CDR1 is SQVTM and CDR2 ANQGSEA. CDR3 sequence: CSVESRRYNEQFF. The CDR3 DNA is TGCAGCGTTGAAAGTCGGAGATACAATGAGCAGTTCTTC.

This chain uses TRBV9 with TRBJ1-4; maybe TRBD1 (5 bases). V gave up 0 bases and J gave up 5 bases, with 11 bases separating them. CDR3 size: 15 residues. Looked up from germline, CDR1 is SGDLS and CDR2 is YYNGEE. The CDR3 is CASSVAAGWNEKLFF. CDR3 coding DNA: TGTGCCAGCAGCGTAGCGGCAGGGTGGAATGAAAAACTGTTTTTT.

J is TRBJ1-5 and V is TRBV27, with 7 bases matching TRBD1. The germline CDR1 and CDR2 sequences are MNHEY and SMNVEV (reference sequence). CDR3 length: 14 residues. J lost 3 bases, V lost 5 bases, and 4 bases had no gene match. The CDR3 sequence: CASSPGTVNQPQHF. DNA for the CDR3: TGTGCCAGCAGTCCCGGGACAGTCAATCAGCCCCAGCATTTT.

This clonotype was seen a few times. The CDR3, as DNA: TGTGCCAGCACCTCCACCGGGGGACTACGCCCCTACGAGCAGTACTTC. This translates into CASTSTGGLRPYEQYF. J is TRBJ2-7 and V is TRBV12-3 or TRBV12-4; 7 nucleotides line up with TRBD2. The junction had 14 bases not matched to a gene; V was cut back by 7 bases and J by 2 bases. The length of the CDR3 is 16 residues.

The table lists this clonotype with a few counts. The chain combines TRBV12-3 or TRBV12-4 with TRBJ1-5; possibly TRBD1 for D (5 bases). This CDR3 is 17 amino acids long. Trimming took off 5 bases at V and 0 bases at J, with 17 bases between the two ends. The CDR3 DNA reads TGTGCCAGCAGTCTCGATCAGGGAGGGTATAGCAATCAGCCCCAGCATTTT. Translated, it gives CASSLDQGGYSNQPQHF.

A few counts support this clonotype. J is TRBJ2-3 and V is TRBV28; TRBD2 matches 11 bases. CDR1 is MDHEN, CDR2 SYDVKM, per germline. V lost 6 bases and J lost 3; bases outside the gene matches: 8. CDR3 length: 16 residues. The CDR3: CASRPRLAGRTDTQYF. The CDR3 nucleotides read TGTGCCAGCAGACCGAGACTAGCGGGAAGAACAGATACGCAGTATTTT.

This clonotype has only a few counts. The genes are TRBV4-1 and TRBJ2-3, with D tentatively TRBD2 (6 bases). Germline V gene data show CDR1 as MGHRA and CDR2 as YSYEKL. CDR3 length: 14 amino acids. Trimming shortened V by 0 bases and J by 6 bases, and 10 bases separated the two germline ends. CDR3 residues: CASSQEFSGDTQYF. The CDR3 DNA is TGCGCCAGCAGCCAAGAATTCAGCGGGGATACGCAGTATTTT.

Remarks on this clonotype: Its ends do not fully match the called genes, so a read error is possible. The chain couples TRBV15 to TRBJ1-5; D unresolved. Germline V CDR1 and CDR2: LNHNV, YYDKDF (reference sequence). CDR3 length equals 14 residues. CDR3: CASSREGLLRPQHF. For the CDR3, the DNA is TGTGCCTCCAGCAGAGAAGGGTTACTGAGGCCCCAGCATTTT.

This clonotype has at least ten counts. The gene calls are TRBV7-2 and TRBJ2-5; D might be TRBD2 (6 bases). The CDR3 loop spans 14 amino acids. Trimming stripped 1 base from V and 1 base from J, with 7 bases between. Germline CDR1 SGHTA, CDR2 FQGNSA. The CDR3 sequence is CASSLGGVQETQYF. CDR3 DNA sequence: TGTGCCAGCAGCTTAGGGGGGGTCCAAGAGACCCAGTACTTC.

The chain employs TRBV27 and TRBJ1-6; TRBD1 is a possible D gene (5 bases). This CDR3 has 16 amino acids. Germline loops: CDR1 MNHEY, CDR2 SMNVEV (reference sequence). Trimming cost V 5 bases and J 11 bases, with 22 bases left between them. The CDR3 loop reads CASSLKDGAVSPPLHF. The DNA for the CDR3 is TGTGCCAGCAGTCTAAAGGACGGGGCGGTTTCGCCACCCCTCCACTTT.

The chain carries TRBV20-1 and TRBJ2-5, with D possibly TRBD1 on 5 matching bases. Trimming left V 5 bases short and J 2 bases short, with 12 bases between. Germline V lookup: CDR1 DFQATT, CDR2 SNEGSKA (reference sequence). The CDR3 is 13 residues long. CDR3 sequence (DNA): TGCAGTGCTTGGGGAAGGACACAAGAGACCCAGTACTTC. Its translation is CSAWGRTQETQYF.